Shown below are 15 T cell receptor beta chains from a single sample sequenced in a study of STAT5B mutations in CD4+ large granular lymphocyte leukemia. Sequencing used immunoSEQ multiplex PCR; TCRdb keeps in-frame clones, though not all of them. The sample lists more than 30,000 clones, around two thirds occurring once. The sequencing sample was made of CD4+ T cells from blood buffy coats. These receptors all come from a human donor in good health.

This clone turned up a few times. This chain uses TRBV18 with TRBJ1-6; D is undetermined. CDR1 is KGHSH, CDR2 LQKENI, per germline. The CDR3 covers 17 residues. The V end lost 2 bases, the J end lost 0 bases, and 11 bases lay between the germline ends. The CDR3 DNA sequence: TGTGCCAGCTCACCATTCCCCATCAGCTCCTATAATTCACCCCTCCACTTT. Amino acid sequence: CASSPFPISSYNSPLHF.

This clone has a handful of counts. CDR3 sequence: CASSSNTASREQYF. Here the CDR3 DNA reads TGTGCCAGCAGCTCCAATACCGCATCCCGTGAGCAGTACTTC. The J gene is TRBJ2-7, the V gene TRBV7-9; no clear D gene. Germline lookup yields CDR1 SEHNR and CDR2 FQNEAQ (reference sequence). The CDR3 has 14 residues. Between the trimmed V and J ends, which lost 4 bases and 7 bases, there was a span of 17 bases.

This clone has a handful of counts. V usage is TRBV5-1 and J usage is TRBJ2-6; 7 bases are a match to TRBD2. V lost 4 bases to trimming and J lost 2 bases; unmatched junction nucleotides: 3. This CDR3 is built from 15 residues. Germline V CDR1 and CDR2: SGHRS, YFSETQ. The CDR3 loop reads CASSRGEAGANVLTF. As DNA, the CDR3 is TGCGCCAGCAGCCGGGGGGAGGCTGGGGCCAACGTCCTGACTTTC.

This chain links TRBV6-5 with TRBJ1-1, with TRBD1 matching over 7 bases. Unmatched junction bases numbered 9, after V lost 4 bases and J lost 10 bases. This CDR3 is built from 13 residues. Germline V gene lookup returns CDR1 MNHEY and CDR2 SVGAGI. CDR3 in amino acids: CASSFDRAGGAFF. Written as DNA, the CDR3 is TGTGCCAGCAGTTTCGACAGGGCCGGGGGAGCTTTCTTT.

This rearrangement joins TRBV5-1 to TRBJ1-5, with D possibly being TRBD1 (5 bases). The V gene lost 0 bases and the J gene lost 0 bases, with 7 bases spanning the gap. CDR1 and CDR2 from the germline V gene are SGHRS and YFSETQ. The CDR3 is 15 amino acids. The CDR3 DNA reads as TGCGCCAGCAGCTTGGAGGGGTATAGCAATCAGCCCCAGCATTTT. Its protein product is CASSLEGYSNQPQHF.

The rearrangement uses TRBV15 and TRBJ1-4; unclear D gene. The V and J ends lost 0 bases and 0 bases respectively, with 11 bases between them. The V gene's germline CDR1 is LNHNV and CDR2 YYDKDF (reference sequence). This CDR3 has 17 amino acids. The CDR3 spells CATSREDVFATNEKLFF. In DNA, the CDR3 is TGTGCCACCAGCAGAGAGGATGTTTTTGCAACTAATGAAAAACTGTTTTTT.

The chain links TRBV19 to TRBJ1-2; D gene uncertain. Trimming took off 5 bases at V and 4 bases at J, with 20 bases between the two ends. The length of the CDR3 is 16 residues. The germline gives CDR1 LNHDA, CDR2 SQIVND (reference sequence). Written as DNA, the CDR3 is TGTGCCAGTAGTGCGCCAGGAACACAAAGCATCTATGGCTACACCTTC. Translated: CASSAPGTQSIYGYTF.

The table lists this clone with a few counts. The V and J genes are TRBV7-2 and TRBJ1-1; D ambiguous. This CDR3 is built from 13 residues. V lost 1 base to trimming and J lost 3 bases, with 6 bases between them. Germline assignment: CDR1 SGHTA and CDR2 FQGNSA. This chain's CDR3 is CASSLGGDTEAFF. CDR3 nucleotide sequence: TGTGCCAGCAGCTTAGGAGGTGACACTGAAGCTTTCTTT.

The chain's CDR3 is CASSYSGQTGNTIYF. CDR3 nucleotides: TGTGCCAGCAGTTACTCCGGACAGACTGGAAACACCATATATTTT. This chain uses TRBV6-5 with TRBJ1-3, with a possible D match to TRBD1 (6 bases). V lost 0 bases to trimming and J lost 2 bases, with 8 bases between them. The CDR3 length is 15 residues. Germline V lookup: CDR1 MNHEY, CDR2 SVGAGI.

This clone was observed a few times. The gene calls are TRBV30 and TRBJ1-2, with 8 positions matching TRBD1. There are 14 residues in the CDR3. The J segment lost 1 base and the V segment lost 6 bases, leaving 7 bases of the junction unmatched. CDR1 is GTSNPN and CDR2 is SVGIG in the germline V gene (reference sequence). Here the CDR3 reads CACEDRGLNYGYTF. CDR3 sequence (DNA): TGTGCCTGTGAAGACAGGGGACTTAACTATGGCTACACCTTC.

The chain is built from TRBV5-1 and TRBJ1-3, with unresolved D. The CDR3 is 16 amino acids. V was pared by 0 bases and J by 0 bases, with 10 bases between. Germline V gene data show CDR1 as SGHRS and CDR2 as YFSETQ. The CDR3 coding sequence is TGCGCCAGCAGCTTGGATCTGGGGAGCTCTGGAAACACCATATATTTT. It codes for CASSLDLGSSGNTIYF.

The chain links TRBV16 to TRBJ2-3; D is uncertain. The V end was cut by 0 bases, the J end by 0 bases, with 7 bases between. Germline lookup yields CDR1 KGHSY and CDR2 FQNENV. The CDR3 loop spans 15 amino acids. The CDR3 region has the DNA TGTGCCAGCAGCCAATCGGGCACTAGCACAGATACGCAGTATTTT. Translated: CASSQSGTSTDTQYF.

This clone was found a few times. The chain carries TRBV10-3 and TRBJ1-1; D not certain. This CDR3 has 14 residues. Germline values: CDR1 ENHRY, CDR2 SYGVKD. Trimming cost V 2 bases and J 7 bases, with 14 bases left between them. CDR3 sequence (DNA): TGTGCCATCAGTGAGCCCACCCTAGGCGGTGAAGCTTTCTTT. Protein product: CAISEPTLGGEAFF.

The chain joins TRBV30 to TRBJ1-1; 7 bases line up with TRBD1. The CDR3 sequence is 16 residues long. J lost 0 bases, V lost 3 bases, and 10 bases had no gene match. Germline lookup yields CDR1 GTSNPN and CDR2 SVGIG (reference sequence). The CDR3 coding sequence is TGTGCCTGGAGGGTCAGACAGGGTTCGATGAACACTGAAGCTTTCTTT. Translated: CAWRVRQGSMNTEAFF.

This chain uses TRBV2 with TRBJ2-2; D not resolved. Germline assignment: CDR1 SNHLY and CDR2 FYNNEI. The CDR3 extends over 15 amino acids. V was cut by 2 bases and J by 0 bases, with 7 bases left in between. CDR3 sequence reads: CASSERLTNTGELFF. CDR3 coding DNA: TGTGCCAGCAGTGAAAGGCTGACGAACACCGGGGAGCTGTTTTTT.